The clone carrying this T cell receptor (beta chain) was counted between two and nine times. The data were obtained in a study of radiation and T cells in renal cell carcinoma. Time point reported: blood 4 weeks post-SBRT, at nephrectomy. The treatment here: 15 Gy SBRT to primary tumor, nephrectomy 4 weeks later. Nephrectomy followed 15 Gy stereotactic body radiation by 4 weeks. The J segment lost 0 bases and the V segment lost 5 bases, leaving 5 bases of the junction unmatched. Germline V gives CDR1 LNHDA, CDR2 SQIVND (reference sequence). The CDR3 covers 15 residues. Assay: immunoSEQ multiplex PCR; the TCRdb copy retains only in-frame clones and omits some. Among 150,000 or so clones, about 87% were seen once, and the ten largest hold over 9%.

This specimen consisted of blood, obtained from a patient whose treatment included radiotherapy and nephrectomy. This receptor was taken from a woman in her forties or fifties with renal cell carcinoma. The V call is TRBV19, the J call TRBJ1-1, with 8 bases matching TRBD1. CDR3 sequence: CASSHPGGMNTEAFF. The CDR3 DNA follows: TGTGCCAGTAGTCACCCAGGGGGCATGAACACTGAAGCTTTCTTT.